This TCR beta chain was retrieved from a study of naive and memory T cell subsets. Cells stained for CD3, CD4, CD8, CD45RA and CD27 were sorted into four subsets. The table lists this clonotype with many counts. The length of the CDR3 is 15 residues. Trimming pared 5 bases from V and 2 bases from J, leaving 15 bases between. An equimolar mix of two oligonucleotides served as the beta constant-region primer for TRBC1 and TRBC2. Nested alpha and beta constant-region primers with the SP2 primer drove four PCR rounds on ligated cDNA. TCRdb re-analysed the UMI-ligation and nested PCR reads in MiXCR, keeping a single row per CDR3 protein. This sample has over 65,000 distinct CDR3 sequences, with around 9% found just once.

This TCR came from a human donor in good health. The chain links TRBV12-3 or TRBV12-4 to TRBJ1-1; TRBD1 might be the D (6 bases). The specimen sequenced was naive CD8+ T cells from blood. This CDR3 reads CASSTPRGRNTEAFF. The CDR3 DNA reads TGTGCCAGCAGTACCCCCAGGGGCCGAAACACTGAAGCTTTCTTT.